One sample yielded the 26 T cell receptor beta chains listed below, sequenced in a study of T cells in Graves' hyperthyroidism and ophthalmopathy. RNA transcripts provided the source from which TCR beta CDR3 regions were amplified. A first-round RT-PCR of the TCR CDR3 used the HTBI primer set. MiXCR, applied by TCRdb to the multiplex PCR reads, yields one record per CDR3 protein. The sample has some 500,000 distinct CDR3 sequences; approximately 15% are singletons. Sequencing was performed on blood. The receptors come from a woman in her late teens or twenties with Graves' hyperthyroidism.

This clonotype was seen at least ten times. For the CDR3, the DNA is TGTGCCAGCAGCGGGGCGGAGACCCAAGAGACCCAGTACTTC. Encoded protein: CASSGAETQETQYF. The J gene is TRBJ2-5, the V gene TRBV11-2; D might be TRBD1 (5 bases). Germline V gene lookup returns CDR1 SGHAT and CDR2 FQNNGV. This CDR3 spans 14 amino acids. The germline V and J ends were trimmed by 5 bases and 1 base, with 11 bases remaining between them.

This clonotype was seen ten or more times. V usage is TRBV12-3 or TRBV12-4 and J usage is TRBJ2-7; possible D gene TRBD2, 6 bases. V lost 2 bases and J lost 6, with 17 bases in between. The CDR3 spans 15 residues. The CDR3 nucleotides read TGTGCCAGCAGTTTATCAGGGCGGGTGGGAGGCGAGCAGTACTTC. Its translation: CASSLSGRVGGEQYF.

This clonotype has a count of ten or more. The V call is TRBV10-3, the J call TRBJ1-4, with TRBD1 matching over 7 bases. Germline loops: CDR1 ENHRY, CDR2 SYGVKD. CDR3 length equals 13 residues. V was pared by 10 bases and J by 7 bases, with 9 bases of the junction left unmatched. The CDR3 loop reads CASQTGSGEKLFF. The DNA of the CDR3 is TGTGCCAGTCAGACAGGGTCGGGTGAAAAACTGTTTTTT.

In its sample, this clonotype was seen many times. One end of the junction fails to match germline, which may point to a read error. The chain has TRBV12-3 or TRBV12-4 and TRBJ2-1; 9 nucleotides align to TRBD1. This CDR3 has 16 amino acids. CDR3 loop: CASRRSGTGTYNEQFF. The CDR3 DNA reads TGTGCGAGCAGACGGAGCGGGACAGGGACCTACAATGAGCAGTTCTTC.

This clonotype appeared a few times. The chain carries TRBV29-1 and TRBJ2-3; 8 bases are shared with TRBD1. The germline gives CDR1 SQVTM, CDR2 ANQGSEA. The V and J ends lost 7 bases and 5 bases, in that order; junction bases with no gene match: 14. The CDR3 contains 15 residues. In nucleotides, the CDR3 is TGCAGCGCCCCGACAGGGGCCATCCCGGGAGATACGCAGTATTTT. Amino acid sequence: CSAPTGAIPGDTQYF.

V and J are TRBV24-1 and TRBJ2-1; D gene uncertain. V lost 0 bases and J lost 10, with 6 bases in between. The germline gives CDR1 KGHDR, CDR2 SFDVKD. CDR3 size: 12 residues. The CDR3 sequence: CATSDLDGEQFF. Here the CDR3 DNA reads TGTGCCACCAGTGATTTGGACGGAGAGCAGTTCTTC.

This clonotype came up many times. The chain couples TRBV20-1 to TRBJ2-6; D unresolved. V was clipped by 1 base and J by 0 bases, with 13 bases between them. The CDR3 length is 17 residues. Germline CDR1 and CDR2: DFQATT and SNEGSKA (reference sequence). CDR3 bases: TGCAGTGCTAGAGTAGTGGATCGACCCTCTGGGGCCAACGTCCTGACTTTC. Protein product: CSARVVDRPSGANVLTF.

The genes are TRBV2 and TRBJ2-7; possible D gene TRBD2, 5 bases. Germline-derived CDR1 and CDR2 are SNHLY and FYNNEI. Trimming stripped 8 bases from V and 3 bases from J, with 11 bases between. The CDR3 is made up of 12 amino acids. CDR3 region: CASFLADYEQYF. In DNA, the CDR3 is TGTGCCAGCTTCCTAGCAGACTACGAGCAGTACTTC.

A note on this clonotype: Given a much more abundant clone one base away, this may be a read error. This rearrangement joins TRBV11-3 to TRBJ2-5; D might be TRBD2 (5 bases). Germline-derived CDR1 and CDR2 are SGHNT and YENEEA. The CDR3 is 14 residues long. CDR3 amino acids: CASSPGSKTETQCF. The CDR3, as DNA: TGTGCCAGCAGCCCGGGATCTAAGACGGAGACCCAGTGCTTC.

The V and J genes are TRBV4-1 and TRBJ1-6; D ambiguous. The germline gives CDR1 MGHRA, CDR2 YSYEKL. The CDR3 has 16 residues. The ends were cut back, 2 bases at V and 8 bases at J, with 16 bases in the middle. CDR3 sequence reads: CASSQRLLGGYSPLHF. In DNA form, the CDR3 reads TGCGCCAGCAGCCAACGGCTCCTTGGAGGGTATTCACCCCTCCACTTT.

This rearrangement joins TRBV11-3 to TRBJ1-2; 8 bases align to TRBD1. Germline CDR1 is SGHNT and CDR2 is YENEEA. The trim removed 5 bases at V and 2 bases at J, leaving 4 bases unmatched. The CDR3 spans 14 residues. This chain's CDR3 is CASSARTGNYGYTF. CDR3 DNA: TGTGCCAGCAGCGCGCGGACAGGGAACTATGGCTACACCTTC.

Many counts were recorded for this clonotype. This chain uses TRBV30 with TRBJ1-1, with no clear D. CDR3 size: 15 residues. The V end lost 0 bases, the J end lost 0 bases, and 11 bases lay between the germline ends. The germline gives CDR1 GTSNPN, CDR2 SVGIG (reference sequence). The CDR3 is CAWSVLVDMNTEAFF. The DNA of the CDR3 is TGTGCCTGGAGTGTACTGGTAGATATGAACACTGAAGCTTTCTTT.

This clonotype appeared a few times. CDR3 in DNA: TGTGCCAGCAGTGGCCCCTTAGGGGGGGGAACTGGGGGGGAGAATGAGCAGTTCTTC. It specifies CASSGPLGGGTGGENEQFF. This sequence joins TRBV6-1 and TRBJ2-1; D may be TRBD2 (7 bases). Germline V lookup: CDR1 MNHNS, CDR2 SASEGT. V lost 4 bases to trimming and J lost 7 bases, with 29 bases between them. There are 19 residues in the CDR3.

The chain links TRBV7-2 to TRBJ1-2, with a possible D match to TRBD1 (6 bases). Trimming stripped 5 bases from V and 7 bases from J, with 20 bases between. This CDR3 region has 15 residues. Per the germline V gene, CDR1 is SGHTA and CDR2 is FQGNSA. CDR3 in amino acids: CASSPPTQGLRGYTF. The CDR3 DNA is TGTGCCAGCAGCCCCCCAACACAGGGACTACGTGGCTACACCTTC. The whole variable domain, filled in from reference TRBV7-2 and TRBJ1-2, reads GAGVSQSPSNKVTEKGKDVELRCDPISGHTALYWYRQSLGQGLEFLIYFQGNSAPDKSGLPSDRFSAERTGGSVSTLTIQRTQQEDSAVYLCASSPPTQGLRGYTFGSGTRLTVV.

The chain combines TRBV5-1 with TRBJ2-2, with 12 positions matching TRBD2. The CDR3 totals 17 residues. CDR1 and CDR2 from the germline V gene are SGHRS and YFSETQ. V was clipped by 1 base and J by 8 bases; unmatched bases: 9. CDR3 in amino acids: CASSLIPGLAGSGELFF. The CDR3, as DNA: TGCGCCAGCAGCTTGATCCCGGGACTAGCGGGCTCGGGGGAGCTGTTTTTT.

The genes are TRBV12-5 and TRBJ2-1, with 10 bases matching TRBD1. Germline V gene lookup returns CDR1 LGHNT and CDR2 FRNRAP. The trim removed 4 bases at V and 2 bases at J, leaving 8 bases unmatched. CDR3 length: 17 amino acids. The CDR3 nucleotides are TGTGCTAGTGGTTGGACAGGGGGGGGGAGGGCCTACAATGAGCAGTTCTTC. Its translation: CASGWTGGGRAYNEQFF.

The rearrangement joins TRBV5-1 to TRBJ2-7, with D possibly being TRBD1 (6 bases). V shed 3 bases and J shed 2 bases, with 24 bases lying between them. The length of the CDR3 is 18 residues. The germline CDR1 and CDR2 sequences are SGHRS and YFSETQ. The CDR3 sequence: CASSSLGLRQAPTYEQYF. The CDR3 nucleotides read TGCGCCAGCAGCTCCCTTGGTTTACGACAGGCCCCAACCTACGAGCAGTACTTC.

The V and J genes are TRBV6-1 and TRBJ2-1; 7 bases are shared with TRBD2. The length of the CDR3 is 16 residues. V was pared by 7 bases and J by 7 bases, with 16 bases of the junction left unmatched. Germline loops: CDR1 MNHNS, CDR2 SASEGT. As DNA, the CDR3 is TGTGCCAGCACCCTCCTACCGGGACTACGGTTTAATGAGCAGTTCTTC. Translated: CASTLLPGLRFNEQFF.

This clonotype was seen only once. V is TRBV19 and J is TRBJ1-5, with TRBD1 identical over 9 bases. Germline V lookup: CDR1 LNHDA, CDR2 SQIVND (reference sequence). This CDR3 is built from 15 residues. Trimming removed 5 bases from V and 6 bases from J; junction bases left unmatched: 8. This CDR3 reads CASSRTGERGQPQHF. The CDR3 DNA reads TGTGCCAGTAGTCGGACAGGGGAGCGGGGTCAGCCCCAGCATTTT.

This clonotype was observed at least ten times. The CDR3 bases are TGTGCCAGTAGTATGACGGGGTCAGAGACAGATACGCAGTATTTT. This sequence encodes CASSMTGSETDTQYF. The V and J genes are TRBV19 and TRBJ2-3, with TRBD2 as a possible D gene (5 bases). This CDR3 spans 15 amino acids. Germline-derived CDR1 and CDR2 are LNHDA and SQIVND (reference sequence). The V end was cut by 3 bases, the J end by 3 bases, with 13 bases between.

The sample holds many counts of this clonotype. CDR3 amino acids: CASSLWGDPSEQYF. The DNA for the CDR3 is TGTGCCAGCAGCCTGTGGGGGGACCCCTCCGAGCAGTACTTC. The chain combines TRBV12-3 or TRBV12-4 with TRBJ2-7, with a possible D match to TRBD2 (6 bases). This CDR3 is 14 amino acids long. Between the trimmed V and J ends, which lost 6 bases and 6 bases, there was a span of 18 bases.

This clonotype has ten or more counts. The chain has TRBV10-1 and TRBJ2-3; 8 bases fit TRBD1. V lost 2 bases, J lost 1 base, and 2 bases stayed unmatched. CDR3 length equals 15 residues. In germline, CDR1 is WNHNN, CDR2 SYGVQD (reference sequence). Here the CDR3 DNA reads TGCGCCAGCAGTGAGAAGACAGGGGGCACAGATACGCAGTATTTT. It translates to CASSEKTGGTDTQYF.

This clonotype has a handful of counts. The chain uses TRBV27 and TRBJ1-2, with unresolved D. V was cut by 0 bases and J by 0 bases, with 5 bases left in between. CDR1 and CDR2 from the germline V gene are MNHEY and SMNVEV (reference sequence). This CDR3 contains 14 residues. The CDR3 region has the DNA TGTGCCAGCAGTTTATCGGCTGCTAACTATGGCTACACCTTC. Translating it yields CASSLSAANYGYTF.

This clonotype showed up just a few times. The CDR3 nucleotides read TGCGCCAGCAGCACGGGACAGCCCATGGACGAGCAGTACTTC. Its protein product is CASSTGQPMDEQYF. The rearrangement uses TRBV5-1 and TRBJ2-7; 7 bases are shared with TRBD1. CDR3 length: 14 residues. CDR1 and CDR2 (germline): SGHRS, YFSETQ. J was trimmed by 5 bases and V by 4 bases; bases with no gene match: 9.

This clonotype appeared many times. This chain links TRBV30 with TRBJ1-5, with D perhaps matching TRBD1 (6 bases). The CDR3 is 13 residues long. The V and J ends lost 2 bases and 6 bases respectively, with 11 bases between them. Looked up from germline, CDR1 is GTSNPN and CDR2 is SVGIG (reference sequence). Here the CDR3 DNA reads TGTGCCTGGAGTCAGGGGCCGGGTCAGCCCCAGCATTTT. This encodes CAWSQGPGQPQHF.

This clonotype occurred once. The V call is TRBV20-1, the J call TRBJ2-4, with 13 bases fitting TRBD2. CDR1 and CDR2 from the germline V gene are DFQATT and SNEGSKA (reference sequence). Trimming cost V 1 base and J 3 bases; bases outside gene matches: 21. CDR3 length: 22 residues. CDR3 sequence (DNA): TGCAGTGCTAGAGTATCGATAAAAACTAGCGGGAGGGGTGAGGTGGTCAAAAACATTCAGTACTTC. It yields the protein CSARVSIKTSGRGEVVKNIQYF.